These T cell receptor beta chains were read from a single sample in a study of blood T cell repertoires in COVID-19. Here immunoSEQ multiplex PCR was the method, and the copy in TCRdb shows in-frame clones only, minus some. Among 540,000 or so clones listed, roughly 91% were seen once. Input material: peripheral blood. The source is a woman aged 50 to 65 with COVID-19, enrolled during active disease. Both conserved end residues are part of each CDR3. Each record gives: J gene, V gene, CDR3 length, CDR3 protein.

>TRBJ2-1|TRBV28|18
CASSLPSLQRRSDNEQFF
>TRBJ2-7|TRBV30|13
CAFDRDGEGEQYF
>TRBJ2-2|TRBV6-5|15
CASRPGRVGTGELFF
>TRBJ1-2|TRBV5-4|17
CASSLEAWTANNYGYTF
>TRBJ1-2|TRBV11-2|13
CASSLDNSYGYTF
>TRBJ2-5|TRBV23-1|13
CATDRGHCETQYF
>TRBJ2-7|TRBV4-1|14
CASSPRQGAYEQYF
>TRBJ2-2|TRBV3-1/TRBV3-2|15
CASSRGTGLTGELFF
>TRBJ1-1|TRBV27|13
CATAAQLNTEAFF
>TRBJ2-2|TRBV29-1|14
CSVTVLRDTGELFF
>TRBJ2-3|TRBV10-1|11
CASLSIDTQYF
>TRBJ2-2|TRBV28|16
CASSLYSGGEIGELFF
>TRBJ1-5|TRBV28|15
CASSRLGTGEQPQHF
>TRBJ1-1|TRBV27|13
CASSWTRGSEAFF
>TRBJ2-3|TRBV2|14
CASSDSRGTDTQYF
>TRBJ1-2|TRBV6-1|15
CASSEWQGRDYGYTF
>TRBJ1-5|TRBV30|13
CAWSSSGDQPQHF
>TRBJ1-1|TRBV24-1|12
CATSFGHTEAFF
>TRBJ1-4|TRBV5-6|16
CASSLVGDRGREKLFF
>TRBJ2-7|TRBV27|15
CASSSGLAGGREQYF
>TRBJ1-2|TRBV2|16
CASSDFALDRPEYYTF
>TRBJ1-5|TRBV3-1/TRBV3-2|15
CASSQGTGSNQPQHF
>TRBJ2-1|TRBV12-3/TRBV12-4|13
CASSRARGSEQFF
>TRBJ2-7|TRBV4-1|16
CASSQGATGTPYEQYF
>TRBJ1-6|TRBV19|15
CASSMAPSPHSPLHF
>TRBJ2-5|TRBV28|12
CASRLEQETQYF
>TRBJ2-1|TRBV10-3|12
CAISERETEQFF
>TRBJ1-5|TRBV4-2|16
CASSQEVRQGFQPQHF
>TRBJ2-3|TRBV30|13
CAWSGRVAHTQYF
>TRBJ1-6|TRBV9|15
CASSVEGAYNSPLHF
>TRBJ2-7|TRBV11-2|15
CASSFRGGAKAEQYF
>TRBJ1-1|TRBV7-9|15
CASSSQGGSNTEAFF
>TRBJ1-4|TRBV7-9|14
CASRKGAGNEKLFF
>TRBJ2-3|TRBV21-1|22
CASSKVWRYGLAGGPSTDTQYF
>TRBJ2-1|TRBV6-6|12
CASSVGGWEQFF
>TRBJ1-5|TRBV27|14
CASCAGDSNQPQHF
>TRBJ2-7|TRBV12-2|15
CASRLGGTGIYEQYF
>TRBJ1-1|TRBV12-3/TRBV12-4|13
CASKGRGYTEAFF
>TRBJ1-2|TRBV24-1|15
CATSDLGTGGRSYTF
>TRBJ2-1|TRBV30|14
CAWSVGGPYNEQFF
>TRBJ1-2|TRBV15|16
CATSRGADRKFYGYTF
>TRBJ1-2|TRBV6-6|13
CASSWRQGDGYTF
>TRBJ1-1|TRBV30|15
CAWTLRRQGLTEAFF
>TRBJ1-3|TRBV6-6|14
CASGGTSSGNTIYF
>TRBJ1-5|TRBV19|12
CASSIRVEPQHF
>TRBJ1-5|TRBV28|14
CASVDGGRNQPQHF
>TRBJ1-1|TRBV3-1/TRBV3-2|13
CASRGQGATEAFF
>TRBJ2-6|TRBV24-1|17
CATSDSRGAGGANVLTF
>TRBJ2-5|TRBV6-5|14
CASSYYGYQETQYF